The 5 T cell receptor beta chains given below trace back to one sample, sequenced in a study of control samples from healthy donors and cancer patients. Assay used: immunoSEQ multiplex PCR; TCRdb lists only in-frame clones, some missing. The table has 170,000 or so clones, approximately 95% seen once. Sequencing was performed on blood. These receptors came from a man aged 18 to 29 in good health.

The chain is built from TRBV4-2 and TRBJ1-3; D gene unclear. This CDR3 comprises 17 residues. The V gene lost 4 bases and the J gene lost 0 bases, with 16 bases spanning the gap. CDR1 is LGHNA, CDR2 YNFKEQ, per germline. The DNA for the CDR3 is TGTGCCAGCAGCCCACACGAACTCTATTCCTCTGGAAACACCATATATTTT. As protein: CASSPHELYSSGNTIYF.

J is TRBJ2-7 and V is TRBV5-1; 9 bases are shared with TRBD1. Per the germline V gene, CDR1 is SGHRS and CDR2 is YFSETQ. The V gene end was trimmed by 5 bases and the J gene end by 4 bases; junction bases not matched to a gene: 10. The CDR3 loop spans 15 amino acids. The CDR3 loop is CASSLSGQGIYEQYF. CDR3 nucleotide sequence: TGCGCCAGCAGTTTATCGGGACAGGGCATATACGAGCAGTACTTC.

This sequence joins TRBV28 and TRBJ1-5; 8 bases align to TRBD1. This CDR3 has 13 amino acids. Looked up from germline, CDR1 is MDHEN and CDR2 is SYDVKM. V was clipped by 6 bases and J by 4 bases; unmatched bases: 2. CDR3 protein: CASRWTGNQPQHF. The CDR3 DNA reads TGTGCCAGCAGATGGACAGGGAATCAGCCCCAGCATTTT.

The V gene is TRBV20-1, the J gene TRBJ1-2, with D perhaps matching TRBD1 (5 bases). V was cut by 3 bases and J by 8 bases, with 10 bases left in between. The CDR3 is 11 amino acids. Germline CDR1 is DFQATT and CDR2 is SNEGSKA (reference sequence). Here the CDR3 reads CSASSGFGYTF. CDR3 DNA sequence: TGCAGTGCTAGTTCAGGGTTCGGCTACACCTTC.

V gene TRBV6-6 combines with J gene TRBJ2-5, with TRBD2 matching 12 bases. The CDR3 consists of 15 residues. The J segment lost 5 bases and the V segment lost 6 bases, leaving 7 bases of the junction unmatched. The germline gives CDR1 MNHNY, CDR2 SVGAGI (reference sequence). The CDR3 DNA sequence: TGTGCCAGCAGCCTCCCTAGCGGGGGGGCGGAGACCCAGTACTTC. This codes for CASSLPSGGAETQYF.